This T cell receptor beta chain is drawn from a study of cytomegalovirus exposure and HLA in healthy donors. Turning to this clone: Its antigen is undetermined.

The assay was immunoSEQ multiplex PCR, and TCRdb's table has in-frame clones only and misses some. The sample yields roughly 120,000 clones, approximately 90% seen once. Whole-study findings and limits: According to a later analysis, TCR clusters from the first cohort tended to co-occur in the 100 to 150 validation repertoires. Three of the chains that were CMV-associated were confirmed in vitro to be specific for CMV antigens. Cytomegalovirus status was reportedly diagnosed by the classifier with high specificity and sensitivity.

CDR1 and CDR2 from the germline V gene are MNHNY and SVGAGI (reference sequence). The length of the CDR3 is 16 residues. With 5 bases clipped from V and 5 bases from J, the junction kept 12 bases outside the gene matches. Separation from the approximately 720-subject first cohort characterized the approximately 120-subject validation cohort, to which the donors belonged. The material sequenced was PBMCs. The V call is TRBV6-6, the J call TRBJ2-5; 9 nucleotides line up with TRBD1. This clonotype was sampled from a man aged 18 to 30 in good health and CMV-seropositive. DNA for the CDR3: TGTGCCAGCAGTCGCGGGACAGGGAAGAATTGGGAGACCCAGTACTTC. It is translated as CASSRGTGKNWETQYF.